This paragraph reports one TCR beta chain. This CDR3 comprises 13 residues. Germline V gene data show CDR1 as SNHLY and CDR2 as FYNNEI. V lost 2 bases and J 6 bases, leaving 7 bases between the germline ends. The data were taken from a study of blood T cell repertoires in COVID-19. Assay used: immunoSEQ multiplex PCR; TCRdb lists only in-frame clones, some missing. In the table there are some 150,000 clones, less than 90% of which are singletons. Sequencing used peripheral blood. V is TRBV2 and J is TRBJ2-2; D is uncertain. This sequence was found in a human donor in a cohort sampled during active COVID-19. CDR3: CASSETVAGELFF. CDR3 in DNA: TGTGCCAGCAGTGAAACGGTTGCCGGGGAGCTGTTTTTT.